Given below is one T cell receptor beta chain in context. This sample stems from a study of OX40 agonist ivuxolimab in advanced cancers. The overall study: Administration of intravenous ivuxolimab to patients occurred every 2 weeks at 0.01 to 10 mg/kg. Melanoma, hepatocellular carcinoma, head and neck or renal cell cancer occurred in dose-escalation patients. Patients achieving partial responses numbered three: one hepatocellular carcinoma case and two cutaneous melanoma cases.

Patients with a history of autoimmune disease or on systemic immunosuppression were excluded. V trimming: 5 bases; J trimming: 7 bases; junction bases outside the gene matches: 3. Germline V CDR1 and CDR2: SGHAT, FQNNGV. There are 13 residues in the CDR3. Assay: immunoSEQ multiplex PCR; the TCRdb copy retains only in-frame clones and omits some. The repertoire holds about 79,000 clones, with 81% as singletons. The sample consisted of CD4+ or CD8+ T cells sorted from blood, taken in a trial of the OX40 agonist ivuxolimab. This chain joins TRBV11-2 and TRBJ2-7; TRBD2 matches 12 bases. This clonotype was sampled from an adult with an advanced solid tumor such as melanoma, head and neck, liver or kidney cancer. The CDR3 bases are TGTGCCAGCAGCCCGGGGACTAGCGGGGAGCAGTACTTC. The encoded protein is CASSPGTSGEQYF.